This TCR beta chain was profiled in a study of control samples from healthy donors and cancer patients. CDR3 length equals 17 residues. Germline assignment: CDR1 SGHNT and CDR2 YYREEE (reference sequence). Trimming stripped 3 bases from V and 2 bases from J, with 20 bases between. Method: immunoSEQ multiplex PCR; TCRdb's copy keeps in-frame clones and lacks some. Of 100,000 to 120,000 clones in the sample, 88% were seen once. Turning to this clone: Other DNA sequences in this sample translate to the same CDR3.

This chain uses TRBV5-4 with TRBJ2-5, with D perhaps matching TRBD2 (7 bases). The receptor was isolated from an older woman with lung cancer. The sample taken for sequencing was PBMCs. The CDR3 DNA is TGTGCCAGCAGCTCTTGGGGGGCGGGGGCGGCTCAAGAGACCCAGTACTTC. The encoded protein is CASSSWGAGAAQETQYF.